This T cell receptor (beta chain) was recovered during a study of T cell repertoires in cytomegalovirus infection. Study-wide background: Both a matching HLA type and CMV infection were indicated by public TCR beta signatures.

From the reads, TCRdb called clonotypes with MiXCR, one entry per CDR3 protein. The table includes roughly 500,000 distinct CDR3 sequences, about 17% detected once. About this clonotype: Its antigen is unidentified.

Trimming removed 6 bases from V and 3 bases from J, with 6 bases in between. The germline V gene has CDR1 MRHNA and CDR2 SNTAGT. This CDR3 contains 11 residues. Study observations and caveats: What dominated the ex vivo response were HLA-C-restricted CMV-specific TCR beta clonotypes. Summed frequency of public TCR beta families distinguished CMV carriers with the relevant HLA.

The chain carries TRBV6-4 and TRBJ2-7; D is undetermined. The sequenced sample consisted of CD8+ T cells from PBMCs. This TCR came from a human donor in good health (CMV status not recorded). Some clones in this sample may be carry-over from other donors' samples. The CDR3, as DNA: TGTGCCAGCAGAAAATGCTACGAGCAGTACTTC. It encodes CASRKCYEQYF.